The table lists the clone carrying this TCR beta chain with a few counts. The antigen remains undetermined. V lost 4 bases, J lost 5 bases, and 7 bases stayed unmatched. CDR3 length: 14 amino acids. The germline gives CDR1 MNHEY, CDR2 SVGAGI. This sample is part of a study of CD8 T cells in ankylosing spondylitis. The study, taken as a whole, reports: Disease-linked clones were CD8+ and relatively rare in peripheral blood. Before this, some motif variants had been reported in reactive arthritis synovial fluid and blood. Several highly homologous variants made up a TCR beta motif, and this motif appeared characteristic of ankylosing spondylitis blood.

By quantitative 5'-RACE with molecular barcodes, the TCR beta libraries were made. One entry per CDR3 protein, called by TCRdb with MiXCR from the 5' RACE reads. The sample has 100,000 to 150,000 distinct CDR3 sequences, roughly 18% seen once. This TCR was recovered from a male donor with ankylosing spondylitis. The specimen was blood, either unsorted or a sorted T cell fraction (not recorded which). The J gene is TRBJ1-1, the V gene TRBV6-5; 7 nucleotides align to TRBD1. The CDR3 bases are TGTGCCAGCAGTTTACAGGGGATGAGGACTGAAGCTTTCTTT. Amino acids: CASSLQGMRTEAFF.